These 20 T cell receptor beta chains came from one sample sequenced in a study of blood T cells in healthy people across ages. Next came a second PCR, run for about 7 to 12 cycles, which used a sample-barcoded 5' primer along with a J-beta primer mix. TCRdb fed the 5' RACE reads into MiXCR, producing one record per CDR3 protein. The repertoire includes approximately 900,000 distinct CDR3 sequences, about 48% of them detected once, and around 15% sits in the top ten. Sample: blood. These receptors were taken from a man in his thirties or forties in good health.

This clonotype was picked up a small number of times. The J gene is TRBJ2-1, the V gene TRBV18; D is perhaps TRBD1 or TRBD2 (5 bases each). The V end lost 1 base, the J end lost 6 bases, and 10 bases lay between the germline ends. This CDR3 comprises 14 residues. Germline assignment: CDR1 KGHSH and CDR2 LQKENI. The CDR3 is CASSPRSGTNEQFF. CDR3 sequence (DNA): TGTGCCAGCTCACCACGGTCAGGGACCAATGAGCAGTTCTTC.

This clonotype appeared many times. The V call is TRBV2, the J call TRBJ2-5; the D gene is possibly TRBD2 (5 bases). The CDR3 has 13 amino acids. The V gene's germline CDR1 is SNHLY and CDR2 FYNNEI. Trimming cost V 8 bases and J 0 bases, with 10 bases left between them. The CDR3 sequence: CASYWEYQETQYF. CDR3 sequence (DNA): TGTGCCAGCTACTGGGAGTACCAAGAGACCCAGTACTTC.

The rearrangement links TRBV20-1 to TRBJ2-7; 8 bases fit TRBD1. Germline V lookup: CDR1 DFQATT, CDR2 SNEGSKA (reference sequence). The CDR3 spans 14 residues. V was pared by 2 bases and J by 4 bases, with 7 bases of the junction left unmatched. The CDR3 protein is CSARPWTGNYEQYF. The CDR3 nucleotides read TGCAGTGCTAGACCGTGGACAGGGAATTACGAGCAGTACTTC.

This sequence joins TRBV16 and TRBJ1-1; unclear D gene. Trimming removed 3 bases at V and 0 bases at J, with 11 bases between. From germline, CDR1 is KGHSY and CDR2 FQNENV. The CDR3 covers 15 residues. The CDR3 DNA reads as TGTGCCAGCAGCCATTTTTACGATATGAACACTGAAGCTTTCTTT. This gives the protein CASSHFYDMNTEAFF.

This clonotype was counted a few times. The V and J genes are TRBV10-2 and TRBJ2-6; tentative D call: TRBD1 (6 bases). Germline V gene sequence: CDR1 WSHSY, CDR2 SAAADI. The CDR3 extends over 16 amino acids. The ends were cut back, 3 bases at V and 0 bases at J, with 9 bases in the middle. The CDR3 coding sequence is TGCGCCAGCAGTGACAGGGGACACTCTGGGGCCAACGTCCTGACTTTC. This translates into CASSDRGHSGANVLTF.

Ten or more counts support this clonotype. The J gene is TRBJ2-7, the V gene TRBV29-1, with D possibly being TRBD1 (5 bases). Germline V gives CDR1 SQVTM, CDR2 ANQGSEA. Trimming pared 4 bases from V and 1 base from J, leaving 11 bases between. This CDR3 is 13 amino acids long. The CDR3 spells CSVAHPGSYEQYF. DNA of the CDR3: TGCAGCGTTGCCCACCCAGGGTCCTACGAGCAGTACTTC.

In its sample, this clonotype was seen a few times. The chain employs TRBV30 and TRBJ2-5; 9 bases line up with TRBD2. The CDR3 extends over 15 amino acids. The V gene end was trimmed by 0 bases and the J gene end by 4 bases; junction bases not matched to a gene: 6. CDR1 and CDR2 (germline): GTSNPN, SVGIG (reference sequence). CDR3 residues: CAWSVLSGGRETQYF. CDR3 coding DNA: TGTGCCTGGAGTGTACTAAGCGGGGGGAGAGAGACCCAGTACTTC. Based on the CDR3 plus reference TRBV30 and TRBJ2-5, the full variable domain is SQTIHQWPATLVQPVGSPLSLECTVEGTSNPNLYWYRQAAGRGLQLLFYSVGIGQISSEVPQNLSASRPQDRQFILSSKKLLLSDSGFYLCAWSVLSGGRETQYFGPGTRLLVL.

The chain joins TRBV27 to TRBJ2-7; D unclear. Germline assignment: CDR1 MNHEY and CDR2 SMNVEV (reference sequence). V dropped 7 bases and J dropped 0 bases, with 7 bases sitting between them. This CDR3 comprises 12 residues. The CDR3 DNA reads TGTGCCAGCAATTCGGGCTCCTACGAGCAGTACTTC. Protein: CASNSGSYEQYF.

This chain connects TRBV20-1 to TRBJ2-3; 7 nucleotides line up with TRBD1. The CDR3 runs to 13 residues. The germline V gene encodes CDR1 DFQATT and CDR2 SNEGSKA (reference sequence). The ends lost 5 bases at V and 3 bases at J; junction bases unmatched: 5. The CDR3 sequence is CSASTGRTDTQYF. CDR3 sequence (DNA): TGCAGTGCTTCGACAGGGCGAACAGATACGCAGTATTTT.

A few counts support this clonotype. J is TRBJ2-4 and V is TRBV20-1; 14 bases match TRBD2. The CDR3 covers 18 residues. The V gene end was trimmed by 3 bases and the J gene end by 0 bases; junction bases not matched to a gene: 7. Germline values: CDR1 DFQATT, CDR2 SNEGSKA (reference sequence). The CDR3 loop is CSASLRLAGGLAKNIQYF. In DNA form, the CDR3 reads TGCAGTGCTAGCCTGAGACTAGCGGGGGGGTTAGCCAAAAACATTCAGTACTTC.

This clonotype was detected a few times. The chain combines TRBV29-1 with TRBJ2-3; unclear D gene. V was clipped by 0 bases and J by 2 bases, with 6 bases between them. Germline-derived CDR1 and CDR2 are SQVTM and ANQGSEA. The CDR3 is made up of 13 amino acids. The CDR3 reads CSVEDAVTDTQYF. CDR3 sequence (DNA): TGCAGCGTTGAAGACGCTGTCACAGATACGCAGTATTTT.

This clonotype was observed a handful of times. The rearrangement joins TRBV14 to TRBJ2-4, with D possibly being TRBD1 or TRBD2 (5 bases each). The CDR3 totals 13 residues. Trimming cost V 2 bases and J 13 bases, with 15 bases left between them. Germline V lookup: CDR1 SGHDN, CDR2 FVKESK. The CDR3 loop reads CASSQIIGARQYF. For the CDR3, the DNA is TGTGCCAGCAGCCAAATTATCGGGGCACGGCAGTACTTC.

V is TRBV29-1 and J is TRBJ2-4; D is possibly TRBD2 (6 bases). Germline loops: CDR1 SQVTM, CDR2 ANQGSEA. The ends were cut back, 7 bases at V and 14 bases at J, with 21 bases in the middle. The CDR3 length is 12 residues. Here the CDR3 DNA reads TGCAGCGCAGGGACCGAGGGACTTATTGAGTACTTC. Amino acids: CSAGTEGLIEYF.

There are a few counts of this clonotype. This chain uses TRBV9 with TRBJ1-2, with 8 bases fitting TRBD1. Trimming removed 3 bases from V and 6 bases from J; junction bases left unmatched: 10. Per the germline V gene, CDR1 is SGDLS and CDR2 is YYNGEE. The CDR3 is 15 amino acids. CDR3 loop: CASSETKTGDDGYTF. The CDR3 nucleotides read TGTGCCAGCAGCGAGACAAAGACAGGGGACGATGGCTACACCTTC.

This clonotype was counted a few times. The chain couples TRBV6-2 or TRBV6-3 to TRBJ2-5, with unresolved D. Trimming stripped 5 bases from V and 11 bases from J, with 15 bases between. CDR1 MNHEY and CDR2 SVGEGT come from the germline V gene. This CDR3 has 12 residues. The CDR3: CASSGIVREQYF. In DNA form, the CDR3 reads TGTGCCAGCAGTGGGATTGTTCGAGAGCAGTACTTC.

V and J are TRBV6-2 or TRBV6-3 and TRBJ2-2; D might be TRBD1 (6 bases). The CDR3 spans 19 residues. Trimming shortened V by 4 bases and J by 0 bases, and 21 bases separated the two germline ends. The germline V gene encodes CDR1 MNHEY and CDR2 SVGEGT. The CDR3 loop reads CASSSTRQVMTSNTGELFF. In DNA, the CDR3 is TGTGCCAGCAGTTCCACCCGACAGGTGATGACCTCGAACACCGGGGAGCTGTTTTTT.

The table lists this clonotype with a few counts. The chain carries TRBV9 and TRBJ2-7, with D perhaps TRBD1 (5 bases). V gave up 0 bases and J gave up 4 bases, with 20 bases separating them. Germline CDR1 SGDLS, CDR2 YYNGEE. The CDR3 has 17 amino acids. The CDR3 nucleotides read TGTGCCAGCAGCGTAGTGGGCTCCAGGGAAATATTTTACGAGCAGTACTTC. Its protein product is CASSVVGSREIFYEQYF.

The table lists this clonotype with a count of one. The chain joins TRBV6-1 to TRBJ2-7; no clear D gene. The V end was cut by 1 base, the J end by 1 base, with 8 bases between. The germline CDR1 and CDR2 sequences are MNHNS and SASEGT. This CDR3 has 14 residues. The CDR3 sequence is CASSEVGKSYEQYF. As DNA, the CDR3 is TGTGCCAGCAGTGAAGTCGGTAAATCCTACGAGCAGTACTTC.

V gene TRBV29-1 combines with J gene TRBJ1-4, with 7 positions matching TRBD1. Germline CDR1 reads SQVTM; CDR2 reads ANQGSEA. The CDR3 contains 14 residues. The junction had 10 bases not matched to a gene; V was cut back by 7 bases and J by 5 bases. CDR3 in amino acids: CSAMGQRMNEKLFF. The DNA of the CDR3 is TGCAGCGCCATGGGACAGCGCATGAATGAAAAACTGTTTTTT.

This clonotype showed up just a few times. V usage is TRBV14 and J usage is TRBJ2-3; 7 bases line up with TRBD1. CDR3 length equals 16 residues. Germline V gene lookup returns CDR1 SGHDN and CDR2 FVKESK. Trimming cost V 4 bases and J 5 bases; bases outside gene matches: 12. The CDR3 DNA follows: TGTGCCAGCAGCCGAGCCCAGACAGGGTTGGTAGATACGCAGTATTTT. It codes for CASSRAQTGLVDTQYF.